A single sample gave rise to the 26 T cell receptor beta chains below, sequenced in a study of shared clonotypes between healthy human individuals. Clones were sequenced by immunoSEQ multiplex PCR, and TCRdb holds only the in-frame ones, with some missing. The sample shows millions of clones, more than 85% of them seen only once. The sample consisted of naive CD4+ T cells from PBMCs. The subset: CD45RA+ positively selected. The receptor source for this set is a man younger than 35 in good health. Some clones in this sample may be carry-over from other donors' samples.

CDR3 DNA sequence: TGTGCCAGCAGCTGGAGGGGGGACACCCTGCAGAATAATGAAAAACTGTTTTTT. Its protein product is CASSWRGDTLQNNEKLFF. V is TRBV28 and J is TRBJ1-4, with D tentatively TRBD1 (6 bases). This CDR3 contains 18 residues. Germline CDR1 and CDR2: MDHEN and SYDVKM. The ends were cut back, 6 bases at V and 4 bases at J, with 24 bases in the middle.

The chain combines TRBV19 with TRBJ1-1; perhaps TRBD1 as D (6 bases). The CDR3 is 15 amino acids. Per the germline V gene, CDR1 is LNHDA and CDR2 is SQIVND (reference sequence). Between the trimmed V and J ends, which lost 5 bases and 4 bases, there was a span of 17 bases. The CDR3 is CASSPYSQGGTEAFF. The CDR3 nucleotides are TGTGCCAGTAGTCCATACAGTCAAGGGGGCACTGAAGCTTTCTTT.

On this clone itself: The sample holds other DNA sequences that translate to the same CDR3. The V gene is TRBV5-1, the J gene TRBJ2-1, with 10 bases aligning to TRBD2. CDR3 size: 15 residues. Trimming cost V 4 bases and J 4 bases; bases outside gene matches: 5. CDR1 SGHRS and CDR2 YFSETQ come from the germline V gene. The CDR3 here is CASSGTSGVYNEQFF. Written as DNA, the CDR3 is TGCGCCAGCAGCGGCACTAGCGGGGTTTACAATGAGCAGTTCTTC.

This rearrangement joins TRBV7-2 to TRBJ1-3; D unclear. There are 16 residues in the CDR3. Per the germline V gene, CDR1 is SGHTA and CDR2 is FQGNSA. V lost 1 base to trimming and J lost 2 bases, with 12 bases between them. The CDR3 protein is CASSLGQAAAGNTIYF. As DNA, the CDR3 is TGTGCCAGCAGCTTAGGGCAGGCGGCGGCTGGAAACACCATATATTTT.

A single count supports this clone. This rearrangement joins TRBV28 to TRBJ2-1, with 10 bases fitting TRBD1. The ends lost 4 bases at V and 5 bases at J; junction bases unmatched: 5. The CDR3 covers 15 residues. Germline V gene sequence: CDR1 MDHEN, CDR2 SYDVKM. The CDR3 DNA sequence: TGTGCCAGCAGTTACCGGGACAGGGGAAACAATGAGCAGTTCTTC. This codes for CASSYRDRGNNEQFF.

The chain carries TRBV4-1 and TRBJ2-1, with 8 bases lining up with TRBD2. Germline assignment: CDR1 MGHRA and CDR2 YSYEKL. J was trimmed by 9 bases and V by 4 bases; bases with no gene match: 14. CDR3 size: 16 residues. The CDR3: CASSPMKASGLGEQFF. The CDR3 bases are TGCGCCAGCAGCCCAATGAAGGCTAGCGGGTTAGGTGAGCAGTTCTTC.

The CDR3 nucleotides are TGCAGCGTCTCCGGGACTAGCGGGAGTCGAGGGGAGCTGTTTTTT. Its translation is CSVSGTSGSRGELFF. This chain joins TRBV29-1 and TRBJ2-2; the match to TRBD2 covers 14 bases. V gave up 6 bases and J gave up 8 bases; unmatched junction bases: 8. The CDR3 is made up of 15 amino acids. Germline lookup yields CDR1 SQVTM and CDR2 ANQGSEA.

This clone appeared a single time. V usage is TRBV6-6 and J usage is TRBJ1-3; 8 bases line up with TRBD1. Germline CDR1 reads MNHNY; CDR2 reads SVGAGI (reference sequence). CDR3 size: 14 residues. V lost 5 bases to trimming and J lost 4 bases; unmatched junction nucleotides: 4. CDR3 amino acids: CASSNTGGGNTIYF. The CDR3 nucleotides are TGTGCCAGCAGTAATACAGGGGGAGGAAACACCATATATTTT.

The rearrangement uses TRBV7-6 and TRBJ2-7, with D possibly TRBD1 on 5 matching bases. Per germline, CDR1 SGHVS and CDR2 FNYEAQ. The CDR3 contains 14 residues. V was cut by 5 bases and J by 2 bases, with 13 bases left in between. This CDR3 reads CASSTDSSAYEQYF. The DNA of the CDR3 is TGTGCCAGCAGCACAGACAGTTCCGCCTACGAGCAGTACTTC.

The genes are TRBV4-1 and TRBJ1-2, with a tentative D call TRBD1 (5 bases). Trimming left V 4 bases short and J 2 bases short, with 11 bases between. The CDR3 runs to 14 residues. Germline loops: CDR1 MGHRA, CDR2 YSYEKL. As DNA, the CDR3 is TGCGCCAGCAGCCGGACAACAGTAAACTATGGCTACACCTTC. It translates to CASSRTTVNYGYTF.

The chain has TRBV6-6 and TRBJ1-5; D is possibly TRBD1 (5 bases). Germline lookup yields CDR1 MNHNY and CDR2 SVGAGI (reference sequence). V gave up 10 bases and J gave up 5 bases, with 18 bases separating them. The CDR3 spans 14 residues. The DNA for the CDR3 is TGTGCCACCACATCGGGGGTAGGGCATCAGCCCCAGCATTTT. Its protein product is CATTSGVGHQPQHF.

The chain employs TRBV6-4 and TRBJ2-1, with TRBD2 matching 8 bases. J was trimmed by 2 bases and V by 4 bases; bases with no gene match: 7. Germline V gene lookup returns CDR1 MRHNA and CDR2 SNTAGT. The CDR3 consists of 16 residues. CDR3 DNA: TGTGCCAGCAGTGCCCGAACGGGAGGGGCCTACAATGAGCAGTTCTTC. This sequence encodes CASSARTGGAYNEQFF.

The CDR3 sequence is CASSSPRGSYNEQFF. The CDR3 DNA sequence: TGTGCCAGCAGCTCCCCGCGGGGCTCCTACAATGAGCAGTTCTTC. The V gene is TRBV5-4, the J gene TRBJ2-1, with TRBD2 as a possible D gene (6 bases). V lost 3 bases and J lost 0, with 10 bases in between. The CDR3 spans 15 residues. Germline assignment: CDR1 SGHNT and CDR2 YYREEE (reference sequence).

The V call is TRBV7-2, the J call TRBJ2-7; 9 positions agree with TRBD1. This CDR3 region has 14 residues. Trimming cost V 3 bases and J 5 bases; bases outside gene matches: 5. In germline, CDR1 is SGHTA, CDR2 FQGNSA. As DNA, the CDR3 is TGTGCCAGCAGCTTTGACAGGGGGGAAGACGAGCAGTACTTC. Protein: CASSFDRGEDEQYF.

For this clone: The sample holds other DNA sequences that translate to the same CDR3. V is TRBV7-3 and J is TRBJ2-1; the match to TRBD2 covers 7 bases. Germline V gene data show CDR1 as SGHTA and CDR2 as FQGTGA. V was clipped by 2 bases and J by 4 bases; unmatched bases: 8. The CDR3 covers 16 residues. The CDR3 bases are TGTGCCAGCAGCTTAGGGTCTAGCGGACCTTACAATGAGCAGTTCTTC. It specifies CASSLGSSGPYNEQFF.

As to this clone: At the DNA level, this CDR3 is encoded by other sequences in the same sample as well. The chain carries TRBV18 and TRBJ2-3; maybe TRBD2 (5 bases). CDR1 and CDR2 (germline): KGHSH, LQKENI. Trimming shortened V by 3 bases and J by 2 bases, and 12 bases separated the two germline ends. The CDR3 totals 15 residues. CDR3 sequence: CASSPGLAVTDTQYF. DNA of the CDR3: TGTGCCAGCTCACCCGGGCTAGCCGTCACAGATACGCAGTATTTT.

The chain recombines TRBV5-4 with TRBJ2-1; 8 bases fit TRBD2. This CDR3 region has 18 residues. J was trimmed by 3 bases and V by 4 bases; bases with no gene match: 15. The germline V gene has CDR1 SGHNT and CDR2 YYREEE (reference sequence). The DNA of the CDR3 is TGTGCCAGCAGCCCCCGGGCATCTCGGAGCGGGAGCTACAATGAGCAGTTCTTC. Its protein product is CASSPRASRSGSYNEQFF.

The V and J genes are TRBV5-1 and TRBJ2-5, with D perhaps matching TRBD2 (5 bases). The CDR3 is 13 amino acids. V lost 4 bases and J lost 3, with 10 bases in between. Per germline, CDR1 SGHRS and CDR2 YFSETQ. DNA for the CDR3: TGCGCCAGCAGCAAGGACGGGGAAGAGACCCAGTACTTC. It is translated as CASSKDGEETQYF.

The chain uses TRBV27 and TRBJ2-1; 14 nucleotides agree with TRBD2. The CDR3 totals 16 residues. Trimming cost V 7 bases and J 7 bases; bases outside gene matches: 9. Per the germline V gene, CDR1 is MNHEY and CDR2 is SMNVEV (reference sequence). In DNA form, the CDR3 reads TGTGCCAGCACACCTTCCGGGACTAGCGGGAGAAATGAGCAGTTCTTC. Translated: CASTPSGTSGRNEQFF.

For the CDR3, the DNA is TGTGCCAGCAGCAAAGGCCTACGCAAGGGGGCAGATACGCAGTATTTT. Protein product: CASSKGLRKGADTQYF. This chain uses TRBV21-1 with TRBJ2-3; TRBD1 is the table's D call and was not checked against the DNA. TRBV21-1 is flagged as a pseudogene. This CDR3 spans 16 amino acids.

This rearrangement joins TRBV11-2 to TRBJ2-7, with no clear D. This CDR3 spans 13 amino acids. Germline V gene data show CDR1 as SGHAT and CDR2 as FQNNGV. Trimming pared 4 bases from V and 6 bases from J, leaving 13 bases between. CDR3 amino acids: CASSSGLLSEQYF. In DNA form, the CDR3 reads TGTGCCAGCAGCTCGGGCCTTCTCTCCGAGCAGTACTTC.

The chain recombines TRBV5-1 with TRBJ2-5; D may be TRBD2 (5 bases). The CDR3 is 16 residues long. Per germline, CDR1 SGHRS and CDR2 YFSETQ. The ends were cut back, 0 bases at V and 5 bases at J, with 17 bases in the middle. Written as DNA, the CDR3 is TGCGCCAGCAGCTTGGCTTCGGGTCCTCCGGGGGAGACCCAGTACTTC. This sequence encodes CASSLASGPPGETQYF.

A remark on this clone: Other nucleotide sequences in the sample specify the same CDR3. The rearrangement uses TRBV5-1 and TRBJ2-6; D possibly corresponds to TRBD2 (5 bases). Germline CDR1 reads SGHRS; CDR2 reads YFSETQ. The CDR3 extends over 14 amino acids. Trimming shortened V by 4 bases and J by 1 base, and 6 bases separated the two germline ends. The CDR3, as DNA: TGCGCCAGCAGCCCGGGGTCTGGGGCCAACGTCCTGACTTTC. This gives the protein CASSPGSGANVLTF. The complete variable domain, with remaining parts taken from reference TRBV5-1 and TRBJ2-6, reads KAGVTQTPRYLIKTRGQQVTLSCSPISGHRSVSWYQQTPGQGLQFLFEYFSETQRNKGNFPGRFSGRQFSNSRSEMNVSTLELGDSALYLCASSPGSGANVLTFGAGSRLTVL.

This clone was detected only once. J is TRBJ1-2 and V is TRBV9, with D possibly being TRBD1 (6 bases). The germline V gene has CDR1 SGDLS and CDR2 YYNGEE. V was pared by 3 bases and J by 4 bases, with 19 bases between. The CDR3 spans 16 residues. The CDR3 sequence: CASSDGGGARIYGYTF. DNA of the CDR3: TGTGCCAGCAGCGATGGCGGGGGCGCCCGGATCTATGGCTACACCTTC.

About this clone itself: One end of the junction is discordant with germline, which a read error may explain. This chain links TRBV4-1 with TRBJ1-1; no reliable D call. CDR1 and CDR2 from the germline V gene are MGHRA and YSYEKL. This CDR3 has 12 amino acids. CDR3 sequence reads: CASSQTNTEAFF. The CDR3 nucleotides are TGCGCCAGCAGCCAGACAAACACCGAAGCTTTCTTT.

The DNA of the CDR3 is TGTGCCAGCAGCCCGCAAGGCGGGAGTGGTGTTGAGACCCAGTACTTC. This gives the protein CASSPQGGSGVETQYF. The chain recombines TRBV5-4 with TRBJ2-5, with 7 bases fitting TRBD2. The CDR3 totals 16 residues. V lost 4 bases and J lost 5; bases outside the gene matches: 14. The germline CDR1 and CDR2 sequences are SGHNT and YYREEE (reference sequence).